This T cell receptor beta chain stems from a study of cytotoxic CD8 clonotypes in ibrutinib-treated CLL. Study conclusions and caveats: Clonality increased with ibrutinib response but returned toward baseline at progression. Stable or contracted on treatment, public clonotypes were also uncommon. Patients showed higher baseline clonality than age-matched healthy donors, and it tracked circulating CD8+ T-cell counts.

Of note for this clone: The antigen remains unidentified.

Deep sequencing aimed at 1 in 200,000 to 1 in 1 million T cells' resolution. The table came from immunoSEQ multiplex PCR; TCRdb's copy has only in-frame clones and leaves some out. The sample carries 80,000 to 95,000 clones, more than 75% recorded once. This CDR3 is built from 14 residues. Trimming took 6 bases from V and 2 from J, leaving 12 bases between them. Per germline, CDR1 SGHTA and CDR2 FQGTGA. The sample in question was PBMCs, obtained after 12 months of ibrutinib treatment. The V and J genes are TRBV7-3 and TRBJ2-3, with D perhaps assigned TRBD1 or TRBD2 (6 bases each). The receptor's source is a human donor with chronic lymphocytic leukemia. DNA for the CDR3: TGTGCCAGCAGACCCGGGGGCCCCACAGATACGCAGTATTTT. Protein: CASRPGGPTDTQYF.